This passage covers 20 T cell receptor beta chains from one sample sequenced in a study of T-cell reconstitution after alpha-beta-depleted transplantation in children (dated by TCRdb to 2016 to 2018). The treatment or condition label on this specimen signifies: allogeneic hematopoietic cell transplantation with graft depleted of TCRalphabeta T cells and CD19 B cells. Receptor amplification or capture employed PCR. Sequencing took place on an Illumina HiSeq 2500. Molecular barcoding was employed in the preparation of TCR libraries, with unique molecular identifiers being used to normalize TCRbeta repertoire quantification. The public reads were reanalyzed by TCRdb: fastp trimming at Q25, MiXCR alignment, in-frame beta chains only. Entries that share a CDR3 protein sequence are merged under the most common genes and DNA. The sample includes approximately 110,000 distinct CDR3 sequences, with roughly 23% observed a single time. The ten top clones hold more than 9% of the sample.

Sequenced here: PBMCs, mostly from graft donor cells, sampled 180 days after TCRalphabeta/CD19-depleted stem cell transplant. Receptors originate from a male patient aged 2 to 9 who had a stem cell transplant for chronic granulomatous disease, so the T cells may come from the graft donor.

This clonotype was seen ten or more times. The V gene is TRBV21-1, the J gene TRBJ1-5. TRBV21-1 is labeled a pseudogene. The CDR3 consists of 15 residues. Written as DNA, the CDR3 is TGTGCCAGCAAGAGCGGCCAGGACAGCAATCAGCCCCAGCATTTT. It yields the protein CASKSGQDSNQPQHF.

As to this clonotype: Just one base apart from a much larger clone, this may be a read error. V is TRBV20-1 and J is TRBJ2-3, with TRBD1 as a possible D gene (5 bases). Germline CDR1 is DFQATT and CDR2 is SNEGSKA (reference sequence). The CDR3 runs to 13 residues. CDR3 region: CRSKRGSTDTQYF. CDR3 bases: TGCCGTTCAAAAAGGGGTTCCACAGATACGCAGTATTTT.

This clonotype was recorded a few times. The rearrangement uses TRBV5-1 and TRBJ2-3; 8 nucleotides align to TRBD1. In germline, CDR1 is SGHRS, CDR2 YFSETQ. V was pared by 2 bases and J by 5 bases, with 7 bases of the junction left unmatched. The CDR3 contains 15 residues. The CDR3, as DNA: TGCGCCAGCAGCTTACGGGACAGGAACATAGATACGCAGTATTTT. Its protein product is CASSLRDRNIDTQYF.

This clonotype occurred a few times. For the CDR3, the DNA is TGTGCCAGCAGCCAAGAGGGTCAGGGTGGGCAGCCCCAGCATTTT. This sequence encodes CASSQEGQGGQPQHF. The rearrangement uses TRBV4-2 and TRBJ1-5, with D possibly being TRBD1 (5 bases). Trimming took 0 bases from V and 7 from J, leaving 13 bases between them. Germline assignment: CDR1 LGHNA and CDR2 YNFKEQ. The CDR3 is made up of 15 amino acids.

A few counts support this clonotype. The J gene is TRBJ2-3, the V gene TRBV29-1; D gene uncertain. V was clipped by 6 bases and J by 6 bases, with 7 bases between them. CDR3 length: 10 residues. CDR1 is SQVTM and CDR2 is ANQGSEA in the germline V gene. This CDR3 reads CSVSVDTQYF. The CDR3 region has the DNA TGCAGCGTCTCAGTCGATACGCAGTATTTT.

There are many counts of this clonotype. The chain has TRBV29-1 and TRBJ2-7; D gene uncertain. V was cut by 6 bases and J by 3 bases, with 12 bases left in between. CDR1 and CDR2 from the germline V gene are SQVTM and ANQGSEA. The CDR3 runs 12 residues. The CDR3 protein is CSVAQSSYEQYF. In DNA form, the CDR3 reads TGCAGCGTGGCACAAAGCAGCTACGAGCAGTACTTC.

This clonotype has a count of ten or more. The chain carries TRBV5-1 and TRBJ2-2; D is possibly TRBD1 (6 bases). The CDR3 covers 15 residues. Germline V CDR1 and CDR2: SGHRS, YFSETQ. Trimming shortened V by 2 bases and J by 6 bases, and 14 bases separated the two germline ends. The DNA for the CDR3 is TGCGCCAGCAGCTTCGTACAGGGCGGATCCGGGGAGCTGTTTTTT. Translation: CASSFVQGGSGELFF. Using reference TRBV5-1 and TRBJ2-2 for the parts outside the CDR3, the full variable domain is KAGVTQTPRYLIKTRGQQVTLSCSPISGHRSVSWYQQTPGQGLQFLFEYFSETQRNKGNFPGRFSGRQFSNSRSEMNVSTLELGDSALYLCASSFVQGGSGELFFGEGSRLTVL.

This rearrangement joins TRBV15 to TRBJ2-5; D is unclear. Germline CDR1 and CDR2: LNHNV and YYDKDF (reference sequence). The V and J ends lost 0 bases and 5 bases respectively, with 7 bases between them. The CDR3 consists of 13 residues. This chain's CDR3 is CATSRDRQETQYF. As DNA, the CDR3 is TGTGCCACCAGCAGAGATCGCCAGGAGACCCAGTACTTC.

This clonotype was counted only a few times. The J gene is TRBJ2-7, the V gene TRBV20-1; no clear D gene. The CDR3 runs 14 residues. Germline loops: CDR1 DFQATT, CDR2 SNEGSKA (reference sequence). Trimming removed 6 bases at V and 2 bases at J, with 17 bases between. The CDR3 protein is CSATTDRRAYEQYF. CDR3 DNA sequence: TGCAGTGCCACGACTGACCGACGGGCCTACGAGCAGTACTTC.

This rearrangement joins TRBV5-1 to TRBJ2-3, with TRBD1 matching 7 bases. The CDR3 contains 17 residues. Germline V lookup: CDR1 SGHRS, CDR2 YFSETQ. Losses at the gene ends were 3 bases for V and 1 base for J; bases not matched to a gene: 11. CDR3 residues: CASSSTGTDLRTDTQYF. The CDR3 coding sequence is TGCGCCAGCAGCTCAACCGGGACAGACCTTCGCACAGATACGCAGTATTTT.

This clonotype occurred once. The genes are TRBV6-2 or TRBV6-3 and TRBJ2-3; 10 bases fit TRBD2. This CDR3 spans 15 amino acids. The V and J ends lost 11 bases and 4 bases, in that order; junction bases with no gene match: 12. Germline CDR1 and CDR2: MNHEY and SVGEGT. The CDR3 spells CAVAPSGGASDTQYF. The CDR3 bases are TGTGCCGTTGCCCCCAGCGGGGGGGCCTCAGATACGCAGTATTTT.

Many counts were recorded for this clonotype. This chain uses TRBV6-5 with TRBJ2-1, with TRBD2 matching over 8 bases. Germline lookup yields CDR1 MNHEY and CDR2 SVGAGI. The CDR3 length is 15 residues. The V and J ends lost 4 bases and 5 bases, in that order; junction bases with no gene match: 7. The CDR3 DNA reads TGTGCCAGCAGTTTTGGACGGGAGGGCCACAATGAGCAGTTCTTC. It specifies CASSFGREGHNEQFF.

This clonotype was detected ten times or more. The chain has TRBV20-1 and TRBJ2-3; 9 nucleotides agree with TRBD2. The CDR3 runs 15 residues. Germline V gives CDR1 DFQATT, CDR2 SNEGSKA (reference sequence). J was trimmed by 2 bases and V by 6 bases; bases with no gene match: 9. CDR3 nucleotides: TGCAGTGCGAGCCCGACTAGCGGATACACAGATACGCAGTATTTT. Translating it yields CSASPTSGYTDTQYF.

This clonotype was counted many times. The chain employs TRBV12-3 or TRBV12-4 and TRBJ2-5; D perhaps matches TRBD1 (6 bases). V was trimmed by 5 bases and J by 3 bases, leaving 10 bases between them. The CDR3 has 13 residues. This chain's CDR3 is CASSPGVEETQYF. CDR3 sequence (DNA): TGTGCCAGCAGTCCAGGGGTTGAAGAGACCCAGTACTTC.

This chain uses TRBV4-2 with TRBJ2-7, with D perhaps TRBD2 (6 bases). Germline V gene lookup returns CDR1 LGHNA and CDR2 YNFKEQ. The CDR3 is 13 amino acids. Trimming took off 5 bases at V and 2 bases at J, with 10 bases between the two ends. The CDR3 loop reads CASSSGRTYEQYF. In DNA form, the CDR3 reads TGTGCCAGCAGCTCAGGGAGGACCTACGAGCAGTACTTC.

The V gene is TRBV15, the J gene TRBJ2-3; tentative D call: TRBD2 (5 bases). This CDR3 has 15 amino acids. The V end was cut by 5 bases, the J end by 1 base, with 13 bases between. Germline values: CDR1 LNHNV, CDR2 YYDKDF (reference sequence). The CDR3 region has the DNA TGTGCCACCAGCGGGGTAACGAGGGGCACAGATACGCAGTATTTT. It translates to CATSGVTRGTDTQYF.

V usage is TRBV5-1 and J usage is TRBJ2-3; 15 positions match TRBD2. The junction had 3 bases not matched to a gene; V was cut back by 2 bases and J by 2 bases. The CDR3 covers 17 residues. Germline V gene sequence: CDR1 SGHRS, CDR2 YFSETQ. The CDR3 coding sequence is TGCGCCAGCAGCTTCCGGACTAGCGGGAGGGTCACAGATACGCAGTATTTT. It translates to CASSFRTSGRVTDTQYF.

The chain couples TRBV18 to TRBJ1-5, with D possibly TRBD1 on 5 matching bases. Germline-derived CDR1 and CDR2 are KGHSH and LQKENI. Between the trimmed V and J ends, which lost 1 base and 2 bases, there was a span of 9 bases. The CDR3 consists of 15 residues. The CDR3 loop reads CASSPRQFGNQPQHF. Written as DNA, the CDR3 is TGTGCCAGCTCACCACGACAGTTCGGCAATCAGCCCCAGCATTTT.

The rearrangement links TRBV7-9 to TRBJ1-2; a weak D match, TRBD1 (6 bases). Deletions cut 0 bases from V and 5 bases from J, with 7 bases between. The CDR3 length is 13 residues. The germline CDR1 and CDR2 sequences are SEHNR and FQNEAQ (reference sequence). The CDR3 sequence is CASSLAGTYGYTF. The DNA for the CDR3 is TGTGCCAGCAGCTTAGCCGGGACATATGGCTACACCTTC. The variable domain in full, completed from reference TRBV7-9 and TRBJ1-2, reads DTGVSQNPRHKITKRGQNVTFRCDPISEHNRLYWYRQTLGQGPEFLTYFQNEAQLEKSRLLSDRFSAERPKGSFSTLEIQRTEQGDSAMYLCASSLAGTYGYTFGSGTRLTVV.

This clonotype has a count of ten or more. The chain carries TRBV12-3 or TRBV12-4 and TRBJ2-7; D might be TRBD2 (5 bases). The CDR3 sequence is 13 residues long. Trimming pared 4 bases from V and 2 bases from J, leaving 9 bases between. CDR3 in amino acids: CASSSDSAYEQYF. The CDR3 nucleotides are TGTGCCAGCAGTTCGGACTCTGCCTACGAGCAGTACTTC.